The present entry profiles one TCR beta chain with its context. What it recognizes is unknown. The sample comes from a study of OX40 agonist ivuxolimab in advanced cancers. Study background: Ivuxolimab, an agonistic anti-OX40 (CD134) antibody, was given to patients. Patients treated during dose escalation were battling hepatocellular carcinoma, melanoma, renal cell or head and neck cancer. General observations from the study: Part of the nonresponder group also had normalized T-cell clonal expansion that was low.

The germline V gene has CDR1 MNHEY and CDR2 SMNVEV (reference sequence). The CDR3 extends over 16 amino acids. With 7 bases removed from V and 3 bases from J, the gap between germline ends came to 16 bases. This table comes from immunoSEQ multiplex PCR, and its TCRdb copy is limited to in-frame clones, with some not included. Found here are around 76,000 clones, more than 75% of them singletons; the top ten hold 0.45% to 0.7%. This clonotype originated in an adult with an advanced solid tumor such as melanoma, head and neck, liver or kidney cancer. Specimen: CD4+ or CD8+ T cells sorted from blood, collected in a trial of the OX40 agonist ivuxolimab. V is TRBV27 and J is TRBJ2-6; D might be TRBD2 (6 bases). CDR3 DNA sequence: TGTGCCAGCACCAAGGGAGGCGGGTATGGGGCCAACGTCCTGACTTTC. Its protein is CASTKGGGYGANVLTF. Based on the CDR3 plus reference TRBV27 and TRBJ2-6, the full variable domain is EAQVTQNPRYLITVTGKKLTVTCSQNMNHEYMSWYRQDPGLGLRQIYYSMNVEVTDKGDVPEGYKVSRKEKRNFPLILESPSPNQTSLYFCASTKGGGYGANVLTFGAGSRLTVL.